This TCR beta chain originates from a study of cytomegalovirus exposure and HLA in healthy donors. The wider study: A later analysis reported the 120 or so validation repertoires used the same platform as the approximately 660 first-cohort repertoires.

The CDR3 is 13 amino acids. V lost 4 bases, J lost 6 bases, and 10 bases lay in between. CDR1 is MNHNS, CDR2 SASEGT, per germline. As concerns this clone: Its antigen is unidentified.

Donors were drawn from the roughly 110-subject validation cohort, separate from the approximately 700-subject first cohort. Generated by immunoSEQ multiplex PCR, the TCRdb table keeps only in-frame clones and is missing some. The sample consists of tens of thousands of clones, just over 90% of them appearing once. Study conclusions and caveats: Many donors carried some public TCRs, although rarity characterized most TCR sequences.

Material: PBMCs. The V and J genes are TRBV6-1 and TRBJ1-5, with D maybe TRBD1 (5 bases). This clonotype was sampled from a woman younger than 30 in good health and CMV-seronegative. CDR3 coding DNA: TGTGCCAGCAGTGTAACAGGCGCTCAGCCCCAGCATTTT. Its translation: CASSVTGAQPQHF.